The 15 T cell receptor beta chains below come from one sample, sequenced in a study of blood T cell repertoires in COVID-19. Generated by immunoSEQ multiplex PCR, the TCRdb table keeps only in-frame clones and is missing some. The sample contains about 140,000 clones, less than 90% of which appear only once. Specimen: peripheral blood. These receptors were obtained from a human donor with COVID-19, enrolled during active disease. The donor label of this sample is uncertain.

The gene calls are TRBV19 and TRBJ1-4; D is unclear. The CDR3 consists of 15 residues. V lost 5 bases and J 6 bases, leaving 16 bases between the germline ends. Germline CDR1 reads LNHDA; CDR2 reads SQIVND (reference sequence). The CDR3 DNA follows: TGTGCCAGTAGTCCATGGGAGGGTGAGGATGAAAAACTGTTTTTT. Its translation is CASSPWEGEDEKLFF.

The rearrangement joins TRBV5-1 to TRBJ1-1; 8 bases line up with TRBD1. Germline-derived CDR1 and CDR2 are SGHRS and YFSETQ. This CDR3 has 16 amino acids. Losses at the gene ends were 2 bases for V and 7 bases for J; bases not matched to a gene: 13. CDR3: CASSLSTGASILEAFF. The CDR3 DNA reads as TGCGCCAGCAGCTTATCGACAGGGGCGAGTATTCTTGAAGCTTTCTTT.

V gene TRBV4-1 combines with J gene TRBJ1-4; 8 bases fit TRBD1. Germline loops: CDR1 MGHRA, CDR2 YSYEKL. With V trimmed by 4 bases and J by 8 bases, 6 bases remained unmatched. The CDR3 has 14 residues. The CDR3 nucleotides are TGCGCCAGCAGCCGACCTGACAGGGGCGAAAAACTGTTTTTT. This gives the protein CASSRPDRGEKLFF.

The rearrangement joins TRBV5-7 to TRBJ1-6; 7 nucleotides line up with TRBD1. TRBV5-7 belongs to the ORF category, with a function that is uncertain. With V trimmed by 1 base and J by 7 bases, 8 bases remained unmatched. The CDR3 runs to 16 residues. The chain's CDR3 is CASSLKEVQGNSPLHF. CDR3 in DNA: TGTGCCAGCAGCTTGAAGGAAGTACAGGGGAATTCACCCCTCCACTTT.

This clone was picked up a small number of times. The J gene is TRBJ1-2, the V gene TRBV6-1, with unresolved D. V shed 2 bases and J shed 3 bases, with 4 bases lying between them. The CDR3 loop spans 12 amino acids. The germline V gene has CDR1 MNHNS and CDR2 SASEGT. The CDR3 nucleotides read TGTGCCAGCAGTGAACAGGACTATGGCTACACCTTC. This translates into CASSEQDYGYTF.

The rearrangement links TRBV19 to TRBJ2-5, with D unresolved. Trimming cost V 4 bases and J 4 bases, with 4 bases left between them. The CDR3 consists of 11 residues. Germline CDR1 reads LNHDA; CDR2 reads SQIVND (reference sequence). Written as DNA, the CDR3 is TGTGCCAGTAGTAGCGTAGAGACCCAGTACTTC. Its protein is CASSSVETQYF.

V is TRBV10-3 and J is TRBJ1-1; D is possibly TRBD1 (5 bases). The CDR3 covers 14 residues. V lost 6 bases to trimming and J lost 4 bases, with 15 bases between them. Germline V gives CDR1 ENHRY, CDR2 SYGVKD. The CDR3 nucleotides are TGTGCCATCAGGCAGGACCTGGGGGGCACTGAAGCTTTCTTT. It yields the protein CAIRQDLGGTEAFF.

J is TRBJ2-5 and V is TRBV5-1; possible D gene TRBD1, 6 bases. The V gene's germline CDR1 is SGHRS and CDR2 YFSETQ. The CDR3 consists of 15 residues. V was cut by 2 bases and J by 1 base, with 12 bases left in between. DNA of the CDR3: TGCGCCAGCAGCTTAACAGGGATGCCCCAAGAGACCCAGTACTTC. It codes for CASSLTGMPQETQYF. Full variable domain (remainder filled in from reference TRBV5-1 and TRBJ2-5): KAGVTQTPRYLIKTRGQQVTLSCSPISGHRSVSWYQQTPGQGLQFLFEYFSETQRNKGNFPGRFSGRQFSNSRSEMNVSTLELGDSALYLCASSLTGMPQETQYFGPGTRLLVL.

The chain recombines TRBV7-9 with TRBJ1-2; TRBD1 might be the D (5 bases). CDR1 SEHNR and CDR2 FQNEAQ come from the germline V gene (reference sequence). The CDR3 has 14 residues. The V and J ends lost 4 bases and 8 bases respectively, with 17 bases between them. The CDR3 loop reads CASSSSGAGGGYTF. The DNA for the CDR3 is TGTGCCAGCAGCTCATCAGGTGCGGGGGGAGGCTACACCTTC.

The chain links TRBV7-3 to TRBJ2-3; 9 bases are shared with TRBD2. This CDR3 has 18 amino acids. Germline trimming cut 1 base from V and 0 bases from J; bases unmatched to any gene: 8. Germline V CDR1 and CDR2: SGHTA, FQGTGA. The CDR3 DNA reads as TGTGCCAGCAGCTTAAGCGGGGGGGCTTTTAAGAGCACAGATACGCAGTATTTT. This codes for CASSLSGGAFKSTDTQYF.

This clone appeared once. V and J are TRBV7-9 and TRBJ2-7; D is uncertain. Germline V CDR1 and CDR2: SEHNR, FQNEAQ (reference sequence). The CDR3 has 13 residues. Deletions cut 3 bases from V and 3 bases from J, with 9 bases between. The CDR3, as DNA: TGTGCCAGCAGCTTTGGGCACGGCTACGAGCAGTACTTC. Its translation: CASSFGHGYEQYF.

This clone was seen a handful of times. The CDR3 bases are TGTGCCAGCAGTTACTCGGGAACAGGGGCTGAAAAACTGTTTTTT. It is translated as CASSYSGTGAEKLFF. The genes are TRBV6-5 and TRBJ1-4; 7 nucleotides line up with TRBD1. The CDR3 is 15 residues long. J gave up 7 bases and V 0 bases, and 5 bases lay outside the gene matches. The germline V gene has CDR1 MNHEY and CDR2 SVGAGI.

The J gene is TRBJ2-5, the V gene TRBV5-1; 12 nucleotides align to TRBD2. The CDR3 covers 16 residues. Germline lookup yields CDR1 SGHRS and CDR2 YFSETQ. V was clipped by 4 bases and J by 2 bases; unmatched bases: 6. The CDR3 DNA follows: TGCGCCAGCAGCCTTATGGGACTAGCGGGTCAAGAGACCCAGTACTTC. Translation: CASSLMGLAGQETQYF.

This clone was observed once. The rearrangement joins TRBV5-1 to TRBJ2-7; possibly TRBD1 for D (6 bases). Trimming took 0 bases from V and 5 from J, leaving 12 bases between them. Germline V gene sequence: CDR1 SGHRS, CDR2 YFSETQ. The CDR3 is made up of 14 amino acids. CDR3 DNA: TGCGCCAGCAGCTTGGGGGCCGAGGGGGACGAGCAGTACTTC. This codes for CASSLGAEGDEQYF.

This clone was counted a few times. The genes are TRBV19 and TRBJ2-1, with TRBD1 identical over 7 bases. CDR1 is LNHDA, CDR2 SQIVND, per germline (reference sequence). V lost 9 bases to trimming and J lost 2 bases; unmatched junction nucleotides: 7. CDR3 length equals 14 residues. The CDR3 DNA sequence: TGTGCCAGCTCGACAGGGTTCGCCTACAATGAGCAGTTCTTC. It specifies CASSTGFAYNEQFF. The whole variable domain, filled in from reference TRBV19 and TRBJ2-1, reads DGGITQSPKYLFRKEGQNVTLSCEQNLNHDAMYWYRQDPGQGLRLIYYSQIVNDFQKGDIAEGYSVSREKKESFPLTVTSAQKNPTAFYLCASSTGFAYNEQFFGPGTRLTVL.